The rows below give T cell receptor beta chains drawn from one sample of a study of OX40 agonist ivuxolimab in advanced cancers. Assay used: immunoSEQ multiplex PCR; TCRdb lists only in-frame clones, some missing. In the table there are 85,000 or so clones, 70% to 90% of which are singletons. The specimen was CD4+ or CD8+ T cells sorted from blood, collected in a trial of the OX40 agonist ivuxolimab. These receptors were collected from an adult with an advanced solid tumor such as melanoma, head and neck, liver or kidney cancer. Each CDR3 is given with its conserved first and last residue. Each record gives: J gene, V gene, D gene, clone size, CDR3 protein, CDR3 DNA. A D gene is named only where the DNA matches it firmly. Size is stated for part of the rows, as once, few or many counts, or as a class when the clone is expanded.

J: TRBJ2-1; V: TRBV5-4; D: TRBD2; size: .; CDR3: CASSSGQRGGHEQFF; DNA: TGTGCCAGCAGCTCCGGCCAGCGGGGGGGCCATGAGCAGTTCTTC
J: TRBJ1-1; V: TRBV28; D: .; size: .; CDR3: CASSFESVMNTEAFF; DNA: TGTGCCAGCAGTTTCGAGTCAGTCATGAACACTGAAGCTTTCTTT
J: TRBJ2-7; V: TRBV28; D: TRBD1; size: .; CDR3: CASRGTGVEQYF; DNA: TGTGCCAGCAGGGGAACAGGGGTCGAGCAGTACTTC
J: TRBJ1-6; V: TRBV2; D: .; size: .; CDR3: CASNRNNSPLHF; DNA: TGTGCCAGCAATAGGAATAATTCACCCCTCCACTTT
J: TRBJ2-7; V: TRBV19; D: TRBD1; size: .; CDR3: CASGTGDVGEQYF; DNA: TGTGCCAGCGGGACAGGGGACGTGGGGGAGCAGTACTTC
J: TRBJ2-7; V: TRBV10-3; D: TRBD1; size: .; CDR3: CAIGDRDRAYEQYF; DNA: TGTGCCATCGGGGACCGGGACAGGGCCTACGAGCAGTACTTC
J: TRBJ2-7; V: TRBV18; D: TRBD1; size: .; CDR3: CASSPPIQRTGLWEQYF; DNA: TGTGCCAGCTCACCACCGATCCAAAGGACAGGGCTTTGGGAGCAGTACTTC
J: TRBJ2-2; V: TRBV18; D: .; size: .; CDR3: CASSPILYGELFF; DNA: TGTGCCAGCTCACCAATCCTGTACGGGGAGCTGTTTTTT
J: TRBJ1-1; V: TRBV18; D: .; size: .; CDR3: CASSPQFGGLSTEAFF; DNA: TGTGCCAGCTCACCACAGTTCGGCGGTCTGAGCACTGAAGCTTTCTTT
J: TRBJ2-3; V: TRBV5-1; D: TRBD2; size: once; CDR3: CASSFLPLRGGLGDTQYF; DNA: TGCGCCAGCAGCTTCTTGCCCTTGCGGGGGGGCCTAGGTGATACGCAGTATTTT